The clone carrying this TCR beta chain was seen repeatedly, ten times or more. Its antigen is as yet unknown. Data came from immunoSEQ multiplex PCR; TCRdb stores just in-frame clones and leaves some out. The table lists about 37,000 clones, 30% to 40% of them singletons, with about 1.6% in the top ten. Losses at the gene ends were 3 bases for V and 10 bases for J; bases not matched to a gene: 12. The germline V gene has CDR1 SGHNT and CDR2 YENEEA. This CDR3 has 16 amino acids. The entry originates in a study of sequential checkpoint blockade in melanoma. Study-wide context: TCRbeta immunosequencing was performed on DNA from 85 to 100 pretreatment melanoma tumor samples. After nivolumab or ipilimumab alone, about 20 patients had week-13 rebiopsies.

General observations from the study: For nivolumab-first patients, baseline tumor clonality was associated with response.

Described treatment: randomized to nivolumab then ipilimumab (arm A) or the reverse (arm B). The specimen comprised tumor tissue (inferred from file names), sampled from a patient given nivolumab and ipilimumab in sequence. The clonotype comes from a human donor with melanoma. The chain carries TRBV11-3 and TRBJ1-6, with 7 bases that match TRBD1. The chain's CDR3 is CASSLRTGTEASPLHF. The CDR3 DNA reads TGTGCCAGCAGCTTGAGGACCGGGACAGAGGCCTCACCCCTCCACTTT.